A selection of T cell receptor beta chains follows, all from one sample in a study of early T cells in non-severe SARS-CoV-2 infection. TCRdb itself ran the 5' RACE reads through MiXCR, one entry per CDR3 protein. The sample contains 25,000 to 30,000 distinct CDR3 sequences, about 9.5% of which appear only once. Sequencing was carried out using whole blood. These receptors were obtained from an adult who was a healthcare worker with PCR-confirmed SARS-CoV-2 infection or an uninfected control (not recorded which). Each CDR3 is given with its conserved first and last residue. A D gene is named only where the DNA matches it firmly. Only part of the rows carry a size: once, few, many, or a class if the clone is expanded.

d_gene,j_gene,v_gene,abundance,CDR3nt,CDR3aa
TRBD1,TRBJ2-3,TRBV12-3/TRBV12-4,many,TGTGCCAGCAGTTTTGACAGGGTGGGCACAGATACGCAGTATTTT,CASSFDRVGTDTQYF
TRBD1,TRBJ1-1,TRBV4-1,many,TGCGCCAGCAGCTACAGGGGGGCCACTGAAGCTTTCTTT,CASSYRGATEAFF
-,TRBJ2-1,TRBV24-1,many,TGTGCCACCACCCCGGACAGCTCCTACAATGAGCAGTTCTTC,CATTPDSSYNEQFF
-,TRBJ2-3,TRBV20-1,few,TGCAGTGCCCCGGGGGCGGATAGCACAGATACGCAGTATTTT,CSAPGADSTDTQYF
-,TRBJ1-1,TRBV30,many,TGTGCCTGGAATGTGAACACTGAAGCTTTCTTT,CAWNVNTEAFF
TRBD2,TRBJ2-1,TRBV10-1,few,TGCGCCAGCAGTGGTACGGCGGGGGGCCGCAATGAGCAGTTCTTC,CASSGTAGGRNEQFF
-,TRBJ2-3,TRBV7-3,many,TGTGCCAGCAGCCCTTCAGGGGGAGGGGGCACAGATACGCAGTATTTT,CASSPSGGGGTDTQYF
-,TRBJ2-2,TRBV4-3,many,TGCGCCAGCAGCCAAGTAGGGAGAACGAACACCGGGGAGCTGTTTTTT,CASSQVGRTNTGELFF
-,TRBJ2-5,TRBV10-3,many,TGTGCCATCGCAGGAGACCGGGAGACCCAGTACTTC,CAIAGDRETQYF
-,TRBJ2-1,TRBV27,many,TGTGCCAGCAGTTTATATGGACAGAGCTCCTACAATGAGCAGTTCTTC,CASSLYGQSSYNEQFF
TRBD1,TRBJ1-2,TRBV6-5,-,TGTGCCAGCAGTAAAGGGACAGCTAACTATGGCTACACCTTC,CASSKGTANYGYTF
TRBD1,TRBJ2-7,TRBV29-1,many,TGCAGCGTTGTGACAGGGGGCTGGGAGCAGTACTTC,CSVVTGGWEQYF
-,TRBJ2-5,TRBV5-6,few,TGTGCCAGCAGCCTCACTGGGGTTTGGGCGACCCAGTACTTC,CASSLTGVWATQYF
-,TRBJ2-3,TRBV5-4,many,TGTGCCAGCAGTTCGACCGGGACAATCAGCACAGATACGCAGTATTTT,CASSSTGTISTDTQYF
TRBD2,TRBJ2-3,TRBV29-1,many,TGCAGCGTCCAGGGAGGGCCATTGGATACGCAGTATTTT,CSVQGGPLDTQYF
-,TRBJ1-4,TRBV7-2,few,TGTGCCAGCAGCTTAATTCGGACTGCAACTAATGAAAAACTGTTTTTT,CASSLIRTATNEKLFF
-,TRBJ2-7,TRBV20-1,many,TGCAGTGCTAGAGAGGGGCGAACAGGGTCCTCCCAGCAGTACTTC,CSAREGRTGSSQQYF
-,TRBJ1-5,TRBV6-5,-,TGTGCCAGCAGTTACTCGGTGGGCAATCAGCCCCAGCATTTT,CASSYSVGNQPQHF
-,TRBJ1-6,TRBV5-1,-,TGCGCCAGCAGCTTGGACGGGCAGATCCCGAGAAATTCACCCCTCCACTTT,CASSLDGQIPRNSPLHF
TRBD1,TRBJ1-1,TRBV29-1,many,TGCAGCGGCCGACAGGGAATGGTTGAAGCTTTCTTT,CSGRQGMVEAFF
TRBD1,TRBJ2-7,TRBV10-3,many,TGTGCCATCAGTGAGACAGGGGTGCAGTACTTC,CAISETGVQYF
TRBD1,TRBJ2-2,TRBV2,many,TGTGCCAGCCGCGGGACAGGGTTCGGCGGGGAGCTGTTTTTT,CASRGTGFGGELFF
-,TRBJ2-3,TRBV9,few,TGTGCCAGCAGTGAGGACGGGGCCACCAGGGATACGCAGTATTTT,CASSEDGATRDTQYF
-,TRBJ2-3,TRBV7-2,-,TGTGCCAGCAGCCCGGCGGACTACGTCACAGATACGCAGTATTTT,CASSPADYVTDTQYF
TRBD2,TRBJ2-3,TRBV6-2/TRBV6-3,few,TGTGCCAGCTTGGGTTGGGCTAGCGGGGAGGATACGCAGTATTTT,CASLGWASGEDTQYF
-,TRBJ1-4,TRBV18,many,TGTGCCAGCTCACCACAGGGCGGAGTTGAAAAACTGTTTTTT,CASSPQGGVEKLFF
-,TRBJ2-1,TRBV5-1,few,TGCGCCAGCAGCTTCAGGGACAATGAGCAGTTCTTC,CASSFRDNEQFF
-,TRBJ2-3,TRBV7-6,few,TGTGCCAGCAGCTTCAGGTCCGCAGATACGCAGTATTTT,CASSFRSADTQYF
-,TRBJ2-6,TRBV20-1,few,TGCAGTGCTCCCCCAGTCCCTGGGACCAACGTCCTGACTTTC,CSAPPVPGTNVLTF
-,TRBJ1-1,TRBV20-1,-,TGCAGTGCGAACAGGGCCGAGTACATGAACACTGAAGCTTTCTTT,CSANRAEYMNTEAFF
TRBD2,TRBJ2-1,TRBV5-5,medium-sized,TGTGCCAGCAGCGCTGGGGTGTTTGGCGGGGGGGCCGTCGATGAGCAGTTCTTC,CASSAGVFGGGAVDEQFF
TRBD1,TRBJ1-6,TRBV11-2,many,TGTGCCAGCAGCTTTGGTGCAGGGGGCTTTAATTCACCCCTCCACTTT,CASSFGAGGFNSPLHF
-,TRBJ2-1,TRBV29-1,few,TGCAGCGTTGGCCGGGACACGTACAATGAGCAGTTCTTC,CSVGRDTYNEQFF
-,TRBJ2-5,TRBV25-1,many,TGTGCCAGCAGTTGGGCCAGTGCTCGGGAGACCCAGTACTTC,CASSWASARETQYF
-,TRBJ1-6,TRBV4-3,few,TGCGCCAGCAGCCAAGTTTGGGACCTTGGGGATTCACCCCTCCACTTT,CASSQVWDLGDSPLHF
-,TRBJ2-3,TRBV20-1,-,TGCAGTGCCTTCTTAGGGGGGGTCGGAGATACGCAGTATTTT,CSAFLGGVGDTQYF
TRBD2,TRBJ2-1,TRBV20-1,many,TGCAGTGCTAGTGAAAGCGGGAGCTCCTACAATGAGCAGTTCTTC,CSASESGSSYNEQFF
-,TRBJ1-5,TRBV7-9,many,TGTGCCAGCAGCTTAAACAATCAGCCCCAGCATTTT,CASSLNNQPQHF
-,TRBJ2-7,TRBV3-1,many,TGTGCCAGCAGCTATCCGGGACACGGGGCCTACGAGCAGTACTTC,CASSYPGHGAYEQYF
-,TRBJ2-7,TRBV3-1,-,TGTGCCAGCAGCCAGTCCGTCGAGCAGTACTTC,CASSQSVEQYF
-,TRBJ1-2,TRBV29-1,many,TGCAGCGTTGCACTCGGGACCAACTATGGCTACACCTTC,CSVALGTNYGYTF
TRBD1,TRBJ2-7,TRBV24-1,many,TGTGCCACCAGTCCGCCCGACAGGGTCTACGAGCAGTACTTC,CATSPPDRVYEQYF
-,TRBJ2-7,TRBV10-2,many,TGCGCCAGCAGTGATTGGGGTTCGAGCTCCTACGAGCAGTACTTC,CASSDWGSSSYEQYF
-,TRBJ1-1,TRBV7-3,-,TGTGCCAGCAGCCCGCCGGGAGGAGAGAACACTGAAGCTTTCTTT,CASSPPGGENTEAFF
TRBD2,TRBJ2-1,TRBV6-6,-,TGTGCCGTTCGGGGGGGCCCCTACAATGAGCAGTTCTTC,CAVRGGPYNEQFF
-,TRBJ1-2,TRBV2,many,TGTGCCAGGATTGACTTCTATGGCTACACCTTC,CARIDFYGYTF
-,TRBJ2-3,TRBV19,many,TGTGCCAGTAATCGGGACACCGATACGCAGTATTTT,CASNRDTDTQYF
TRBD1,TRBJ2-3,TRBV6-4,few,TGTGCCAGCAGTACACAGGGGGCGGAAGATACGCAGTATTTT,CASSTQGAEDTQYF
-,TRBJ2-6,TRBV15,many,TGTGCCACCAGCAGAGGGACATACTCTGGGGCCAACGTCCTGACTTTC,CATSRGTYSGANVLTF
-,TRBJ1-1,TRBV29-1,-,TGCAGCGCCAAACCCGGGACATTGAACACTGAAGCTTTCTTT,CSAKPGTLNTEAFF
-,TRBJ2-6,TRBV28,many,TGTGCCATCCCGATCCTTGCTGGGGCCAACGTCCTGACTTTC,CAIPILAGANVLTF
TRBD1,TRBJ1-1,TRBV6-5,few,TGTGCCAGTGGACAGGGTGAAGATTTCTTT,CASGQGEDFF
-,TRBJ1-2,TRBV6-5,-,TGTGCCAGCAGTTTTACAGGAAGCTATGGCTACACCTTC,CASSFTGSYGYTF